Presented here are 5 T cell receptor beta chains from one specimen sequenced in a study of T cells in Graves' hyperthyroidism and ophthalmopathy. Amplification targeted TCR beta CDR3 regions from RNA transcripts. Carried out on the TCR CDR3, a first-round RT-PCR used the HTBI primer set. One entry per CDR3 protein results from TCRdb running MiXCR on the multiplex PCR reads. The sample contains 250,000 or so distinct CDR3 sequences, 16% of which appear only once. The material sequenced was blood. Source of these receptors: a woman under 30 with Graves' ophthalmopathy.

Ten or more counts support this clonotype. The chain uses TRBV27 and TRBJ1-5; D unclear. This CDR3 has 15 amino acids. Per the germline V gene, CDR1 is MNHEY and CDR2 is SMNVEV (reference sequence). With 2 bases removed from V and 4 bases from J, the gap between germline ends came to 12 bases. The CDR3 reads CASSLRVAENQPQHF. The CDR3 DNA reads TGTGCCAGCAGTTTAAGGGTTGCGGAAAATCAGCCCCAGCATTTT.

The gene calls are TRBV11-2 and TRBJ1-2; D gene uncertain. The V gene lost 5 bases and the J gene lost 6 bases, with 13 bases spanning the gap. The germline V gene has CDR1 SGHAT and CDR2 FQNNGV. The CDR3 is 13 amino acids. CDR3 loop: CASSPLGEDGYTF. The CDR3 DNA reads as TGTGCCAGCAGCCCCCTCGGGGAGGATGGCTACACCTTC.

This clonotype was seen repeatedly, ten times or more. CDR3 loop: CASSLDGRQWVYF. The CDR3 DNA reads TGTGCCAGCAGCTTGGACGGACGGCAATGGGTGTATTTT. This chain uses TRBV5-8 with TRBJ2-3; the D is unclear. CDR3 length: 13 amino acids. CDR1 is SGHTS and CDR2 is YDEGEE in the germline V gene. Deletions cut 0 bases from V and 14 bases from J, with 16 bases between.

There are many counts of this clonotype. The gene calls are TRBV3-1 and TRBJ1-4; 7 positions match TRBD1. The V gene's germline CDR1 is LGHDT and CDR2 YNNKEL (reference sequence). Trimming took 4 bases from V and 4 from J; bases not matched to a gene: 9. CDR3 size: 16 residues. The DNA of the CDR3 is TGTGCCAGCAGCCGATTCAATCGGGACAGTAATGAAAAACTGTTTTTT. Amino acid sequence: CASSRFNRDSNEKLFF.

This clonotype occurred a few times. This sequence joins TRBV4-2 and TRBJ2-7; D not certain. The CDR3 consists of 16 residues. Germline-derived CDR1 and CDR2 are LGHNA and YNFKEQ. The V end lost 0 bases, the J end lost 0 bases, and 12 bases lay between the germline ends. The CDR3: CASSQDWSESSYEQYF. The CDR3, as DNA: TGTGCCAGCAGCCAAGATTGGAGCGAAAGCTCCTACGAGCAGTACTTC.